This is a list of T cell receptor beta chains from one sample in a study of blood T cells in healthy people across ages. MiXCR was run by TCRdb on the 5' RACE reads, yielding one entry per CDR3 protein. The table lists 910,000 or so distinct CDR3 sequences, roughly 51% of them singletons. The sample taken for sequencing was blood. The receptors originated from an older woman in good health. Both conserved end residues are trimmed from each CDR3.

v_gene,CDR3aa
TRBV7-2,ASSSPREGPRNEQY
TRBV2,ASNPAGTGTYEQY
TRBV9,ASSVGSGTGSLYEQY
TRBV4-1,ASRISGTSTDTQY
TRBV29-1,SVGEYGYT
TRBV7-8,ASSLLESSTQETQY
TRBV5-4,ASSYRQGGTRTQY
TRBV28,ASNPPGTVDHEQY
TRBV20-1,SASKGRADTQY
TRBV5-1,ASSSRGQGVRETQY
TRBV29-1,SATGGPTYEQY
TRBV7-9,ASSSGLAGADEQY
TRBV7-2,ASSLFHNRRETQY
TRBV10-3,AISEAKNIQY
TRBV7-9,ASSPRLAGGLRTEQF
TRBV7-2,ASSLGRSGNEQF
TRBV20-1,SARDLMNTEAF
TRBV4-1,ASSQDRRPWENTEAF
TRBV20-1,SAKMIRGRTEAF
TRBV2,ASSFNDPGTSSCEQY
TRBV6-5,ASSRRGQAYNEQF
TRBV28,ASINGGSYEQY
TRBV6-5,ASSYGGTRFLDTQY
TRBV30,ACVLGGGETQY
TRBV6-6,ASGGGQGYDTQY
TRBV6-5,ASARDIPHEQY
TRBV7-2,ASSFTGEGGELF
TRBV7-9,ASSYGLGNEQY
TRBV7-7,ASSLRKGAADQPQH
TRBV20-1,SALEGLTDTQY
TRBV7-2,ASSWWDSQQY
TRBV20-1,SATPGQGIEQY
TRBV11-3,ASSFRTSEVNEQF
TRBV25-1,ASSELGTSTYEQY
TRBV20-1,SATGTSEGEQY
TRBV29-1,SVEGLAGGGDEQY
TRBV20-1,SARSRVSPYNEQF
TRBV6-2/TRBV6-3,ASSYSRTSGRDEQF
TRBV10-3,AILRDLAYEQY
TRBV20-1,SARDLRQGAWGLAIHEQY
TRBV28,ASSITGRREETQY
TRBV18,ASSPLSLAGAAYNEQY